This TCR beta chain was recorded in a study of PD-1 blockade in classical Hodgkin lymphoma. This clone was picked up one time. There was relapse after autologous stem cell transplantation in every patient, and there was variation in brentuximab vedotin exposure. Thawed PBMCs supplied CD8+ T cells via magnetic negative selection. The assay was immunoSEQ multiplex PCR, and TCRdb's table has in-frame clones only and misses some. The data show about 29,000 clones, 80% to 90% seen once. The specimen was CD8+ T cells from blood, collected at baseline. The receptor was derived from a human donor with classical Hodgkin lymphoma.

In nucleotides, the CDR3 is TGTGCCAGCAGCCAGGGCCCCCAATCCTACGAGCAGTACTTC. It is translated as CASSQGPQSYEQYF. The chain employs TRBV4-2 and TRBJ2-7; D is unresolved. The V gene's germline CDR1 is LGHNA and CDR2 YNFKEQ. The CDR3 length is 14 residues. The V and J ends lost 3 bases and 1 base respectively, with 10 bases between them.